One sample yielded the 24 T cell receptor beta chains listed below, sequenced in a study of post-analysis software for immune sequencing data. General observations from the study: TRBV5-6, TRBV5-1 and TRBV20-1 belonged to a set of roughly five TRBV segments that were more frequent in patients than controls.

TCR beta cDNA libraries included unique molecular identifiers. TCRdb analysed the PCR reads with MiXCR anew, one entry per CDR3 protein. Of fewer than 850,000 distinct CDR3 sequences listed, around 46% are singletons. No antigens are known for them. The sequencing sample was made of blood. The receptors were gathered from a girl aged 5 to 17 with multiple sclerosis.

This chain links TRBV20-1 with TRBJ1-1, with a weak D call TRBD1 (6 bases). Trimming took 0 bases from V and 0 from J, leaving 17 bases between them. Germline CDR1 and CDR2: DFQATT and SNEGSKA (reference sequence). The CDR3 contains 17 residues. DNA for the CDR3: TGCAGTGCTAGAGATCGGGGGCAGCTTTACATGAACACTGAAGCTTTCTTT. As protein: CSARDRGQLYMNTEAFF.

The chain employs TRBV29-1 and TRBJ1-1; D is possibly TRBD1 (5 bases). Germline V gene lookup returns CDR1 SQVTM and CDR2 ANQGSEA. The CDR3 loop spans 13 amino acids. V was shortened by 6 bases and J by 1 base, with 12 bases between the two germline ends. CDR3 in DNA: TGCAGCGTGACCGAAGGGGCGAACACTGAAGCTTTCTTT. The encoded protein is CSVTEGANTEAFF.

The chain recombines TRBV5-6 with TRBJ1-2; D gene uncertain. CDR3 size: 16 residues. Germline V gives CDR1 SGHDT, CDR2 YYEEEE. The ends were cut back, 3 bases at V and 3 bases at J, with 18 bases in the middle. Here the CDR3 DNA reads TGTGCCAGCAGCTACTCCCTAAGGGAATTCGACTATGGCTACACCTTC. This codes for CASSYSLREFDYGYTF.

The V gene is TRBV6-1, the J gene TRBJ2-1; D is unresolved. The CDR3 spans 11 residues. The germline gives CDR1 MNHNS, CDR2 SASEGT. This CDR3 reads CAILSYNEQFF. The CDR3 DNA reads as TGTGCAATACTCTCCTACAATGAGCAGTTCTTC.

V gene TRBV29-1 combines with J gene TRBJ2-3; D may be TRBD1 or TRBD2 (5 bases each). The V gene lost 6 bases and the J gene lost 3 bases, with 13 bases spanning the gap. The CDR3 consists of 13 residues. Looked up from germline, CDR1 is SQVTM and CDR2 is ANQGSEA. The CDR3 sequence: CSVPGPNTDTQYF. CDR3 DNA sequence: TGCAGCGTCCCGGGACCCAATACAGATACGCAGTATTTT.

The genes are TRBV5-1 and TRBJ2-3; D possibly corresponds to TRBD2 (6 bases). The V end lost 4 bases, the J end lost 6 bases, and 12 bases lay between the germline ends. This CDR3 is 13 amino acids long. CDR1 is SGHRS and CDR2 is YFSETQ in the germline V gene. CDR3 in DNA: TGCGCCAGCAGCCTAACTAGCTTTGATACGCAGTATTTT. Protein sequence: CASSLTSFDTQYF.

Concerning this clonotype itself: One end of the junction does not line up with germline, which may come from a read error. V and J are TRBV5-1 and TRBJ2-7, with 10 bases lining up with TRBD1. The CDR3 is 15 residues long. The germline gives CDR1 SGHRS, CDR2 YFSETQ. The CDR3 region is CAGSSPGTGVYEQYF. For the CDR3, the DNA is TGCGCCGGCAGCTCCCCCGGGACAGGGGTTTACGAGCAGTACTTC.

This clonotype was observed a few times. This chain links TRBV6-2 or TRBV6-3 with TRBJ1-2; no reliable D call. CDR3 length: 14 amino acids. The germline V and J ends were trimmed by 4 bases and 1 base, with 10 bases remaining between them. The germline gives CDR1 MNHEY, CDR2 SVGEGT. Written as DNA, the CDR3 is TGTGCCAGCAGTTCGGACCGACATAACTATGGCTACACCTTC. Translating it yields CASSSDRHNYGYTF.

This clonotype was counted only a few times. The chain combines TRBV20-1 with TRBJ2-7, with D perhaps matching TRBD2 (5 bases). V shed 5 bases and J shed 5 bases, with 16 bases lying between them. Germline loops: CDR1 DFQATT, CDR2 SNEGSKA (reference sequence). The CDR3 runs to 13 residues. DNA of the CDR3: TGCAGTGCTCCCCTCGGGGAGAGGGACGAGCAGTACTTC. It specifies CSAPLGERDEQYF.

This sequence joins TRBV7-2 and TRBJ2-7; 7 bases map to TRBD1. The CDR3 is made up of 16 amino acids. CDR1 SGHTA and CDR2 FQGNSA come from the germline V gene. The ends lost 4 bases at V and 4 bases at J; junction bases unmatched: 13. CDR3 loop: CASSSAGTVAPYEQYF. The CDR3 DNA reads TGTGCCAGCAGCTCAGCAGGGACAGTTGCTCCATACGAGCAGTACTTC.

The V call is TRBV28, the J call TRBJ1-2; a weak D match, TRBD1 (6 bases). Per the germline V gene, CDR1 is MDHEN and CDR2 is SYDVKM. Trimming took 4 bases from V and 5 from J, leaving 23 bases between them. The CDR3 contains 17 residues. The CDR3 loop reads CASSSYTTTGLRYGYTF. The DNA of the CDR3 is TGTGCCAGCAGTTCATATACGACGACAGGTTTGAGATATGGCTACACCTTC.

The chain has TRBV13 and TRBJ2-7; 10 bases are a match to TRBD2. The CDR3 runs 15 residues. Trimming cost V 4 bases and J 4 bases; bases outside gene matches: 7. Germline V gene lookup returns CDR1 PRHDT and CDR2 FYEKMQ (reference sequence). The DNA for the CDR3 is TGTGCCAGCAGCTCCTCTAGCGGGAGAGTTTACGAGCAGTACTTC. Encoded protein: CASSSSSGRVYEQYF.

V gene TRBV20-1 combines with J gene TRBJ2-1, with TRBD2 identical over 10 bases. From germline, CDR1 is DFQATT and CDR2 SNEGSKA (reference sequence). J was trimmed by 7 bases and V by 0 bases; bases with no gene match: 6. The CDR3 extends over 15 amino acids. The CDR3 reads CSARDPLAGRNEQFF. Written as DNA, the CDR3 is TGCAGTGCTAGAGATCCACTAGCGGGAAGGAATGAGCAGTTCTTC.

In regard to this clonotype: Since no conserved phenylalanine or tryptophan closes the CDR3, a read error is the likely cause. The CDR3 region has the DNA TGCAGTGCCCGACGGACAGTCCAGAGGTACGAGCAGTACCTC. Translating it yields CSARRTVQRYEQYL. The rearrangement links TRBV20-1 to TRBJ2-7; TRBD1 is a possible D gene (6 bases). The CDR3 spans 14 residues. The ends were cut back, 6 bases at V and 4 bases at J, with 19 bases in the middle. Germline V gene sequence: CDR1 DFQATT, CDR2 SNEGSKA (reference sequence).

The V call is TRBV4-3, the J call TRBJ2-5; 12 positions match TRBD2. Trimming at V came to 2 bases and at J to 11 bases, leaving 12 bases not matched to a gene. The CDR3 spans 16 residues. Germline V CDR1 and CDR2: LGHNA, YSLEER. CDR3 nucleotide sequence: TGCGCCAGCAGCCAACTACTAGCGGGAGGTCTCAATGAGCAGTACTTC. This sequence encodes CASSQLLAGGLNEQYF.

This clonotype was picked up a small number of times. The chain is built from TRBV7-2 and TRBJ1-6, with 9 bases aligning to TRBD1. The V gene's germline CDR1 is SGHTA and CDR2 FQGNSA. V shed 5 bases, J shed 10 bases, and the junction held 9 bases outside the gene matches. The CDR3 is 15 residues long. In DNA, the CDR3 is TGTGCCAGCAGCCCATTCGGACAGGGGCAATCACCCCTCCACTTT. Translated, it gives CASSPFGQGQSPLHF.

This chain connects TRBV6-4 to TRBJ2-3; D is undetermined. Germline-derived CDR1 and CDR2 are MRHNA and SNTAGT. This CDR3 has 15 residues. Trimming shortened V by 0 bases and J by 0 bases, and 7 bases separated the two germline ends. The CDR3 DNA follows: TGTGCCAGCAGTGACTCGCTTCGGAGCACAGATACGCAGTATTTT. This translates into CASSDSLRSTDTQYF.

This rearrangement joins TRBV6-4 to TRBJ1-5; tentative D call: TRBD1 (5 bases). CDR1 is MRHNA, CDR2 SNTAGT, per germline. This CDR3 spans 15 amino acids. Trimming left V 6 bases short and J 1 base short, with 13 bases between. Here the CDR3 reads CASSPGSGSNQPQHF. DNA of the CDR3: TGTGCCAGCAGCCCGGGCTCAGGGAGCAATCAGCCCCAGCATTTT.

This clonotype was seen only once. V and J are TRBV27 and TRBJ1-2; 10 positions match TRBD1. The germline V gene has CDR1 MNHEY and CDR2 SMNVEV (reference sequence). This CDR3 contains 14 residues. Germline trimming cut 4 bases from V and 7 bases from J; bases unmatched to any gene: 6. CDR3 in DNA: TGTGCCAGCAGTTGGGTCGGACAGGGGGGTGGCTACACCTTC. It is translated as CASSWVGQGGGYTF.

V usage is TRBV7-9 and J usage is TRBJ1-1; TRBD1 matches 11 bases. The ends lost 4 bases at V and 0 bases at J; junction bases unmatched: 7. The length of the CDR3 is 17 residues. CDR1 and CDR2 (germline): SEHNR, FQNEAQ (reference sequence). The CDR3 bases are TGTGCCAGCAGCTCAAGGGACAGGGGGACGCTGAACACTGAAGCTTTCTTT. It codes for CASSSRDRGTLNTEAFF. Supplemented by reference TRBV7-9 and TRBJ1-1, the full variable domain reads DTGVSQNPRHKITKRGQNVTFRCDPISEHNRLYWYRQTLGQGPEFLTYFQNEAQLEKSRLLSDRFSAERPKGSFSTLEIQRTEQGDSAMYLCASSSRDRGTLNTEAFFGQGTRLTVV.

The V gene is TRBV4-2, the J gene TRBJ1-1, with 7 nucleotides matching TRBD1. The ends lost 3 bases at V and 1 base at J; junction bases unmatched: 8. The CDR3 loop spans 16 amino acids. Germline lookup yields CDR1 LGHNA and CDR2 YNFKEQ. The DNA of the CDR3 is TGTGCCAGCAGCCACGCTGGACAGGCAGAGAACACTGAAGCTTTCTTT. Translating gives CASSHAGQAENTEAFF.

The V gene is TRBV7-9, the J gene TRBJ1-6; TRBD1 matches 8 bases. The junction had 6 bases not matched to a gene; V was cut back by 4 bases and J by 10 bases. Germline-derived CDR1 and CDR2 are SEHNR and FQNEAQ (reference sequence). This CDR3 has 14 amino acids. The CDR3 spells CASSSGQGGSPLHF. The DNA of the CDR3 is TGTGCCAGCAGCTCCGGACAGGGAGGGTCACCCCTCCACTTT.

This clonotype was picked up a small number of times. V usage is TRBV29-1 and J usage is TRBJ2-5, with 10 bases lining up with TRBD2. Germline CDR1 SQVTM, CDR2 ANQGSEA. The CDR3 extends over 17 amino acids. The V and J ends lost 4 bases and 2 bases, in that order; junction bases with no gene match: 13. DNA of the CDR3: TGCAGCGTTGCCACCGAGCTGACTAGCGGGTTTCAAGAGACCCAGTACTTC. It yields the protein CSVATELTSGFQETQYF. The full variable domain, completed using reference TRBV29-1 and TRBJ2-5, is SAVISQKPSRDICQRGTSLTIQCQVDSQVTMMFWYRQQPGQSLTLIATANQGSEATYESGFVIDKFPISRPNLTFSTLTVSNMSPEDSSIYLCSVATELTSGFQETQYFGPGTRLLVL.

This sequence joins TRBV4-2 and TRBJ2-5; D is unclear. The CDR3 extends over 15 amino acids. The V and J ends lost 0 bases and 11 bases respectively, with 19 bases between them. Germline CDR1 LGHNA, CDR2 YNFKEQ. CDR3 coding DNA: TGTGCCAGCAGCCAAGATTTTATCTCGGCCTACGTGCAGTACTTC. Encoded protein: CASSQDFISAYVQYF.